This T cell receptor beta chain was captured in a study of blood T cell repertoires in COVID-19. Study details: From the United States, Italy and Spain came samples of acute and convalescent COVID-19. The cDNA or gDNA used as material had been derived from T cells, B-cell-depleted T cells, or PBMCs.

In its sample, this clone was seen a few times. Original processing notes: By means of reference gene primer amplification, nucleated cell counts were estimated. Profiling relied on immunoSEQ multiplex PCR, and the TCRdb table lists in-frame clones only, not all of them. V, J and clone size reflect that table, while D and trimming were determined from the DNA. The sample carries roughly 250,000 clones, 65% to 80% recorded once. Per the germline V gene, CDR1 is MDHEN and CDR2 is SYDVKM. This CDR3 contains 13 residues. V gave up 10 bases and J gave up 8 bases, with 20 bases separating them. This sequence originates from a woman in her forties with active or convalescent COVID-19. This chain links TRBV28 with TRBJ1-2; weak D call: TRBD1 (6 bases). Sequenced input: peripheral blood. The DNA for the CDR3 is TGTGCCACCGAGCGGGACACTCCAGGGGGCTACACCTTC. It encodes CATERDTPGGYTF.